The present T cell receptor (beta chain) was sequenced within a study of early T cells in non-severe SARS-CoV-2 infection. Background on the study: The study sequenced bulk RNA from unsorted whole blood, with chains unpaired.

This clonotype has ten or more counts. Its antigen is not known. Study-wide findings and caveats: In VDJdb matching, anti-spike CD8 responses were favored while private and CD4 specificities went missing.

Tagging with unique molecular identifiers was applied to individual cDNA molecules. TCRdb reprocessed the 5' RACE reads with MiXCR, giving one entry per CDR3 protein. The sample records roughly 71,000 distinct CDR3 sequences, less than 15% being singletons. V lost 8 bases, J lost 7 bases, and 17 bases lay in between. The CDR3 has 14 residues. Germline CDR1 is SEHNR and CDR2 is FQNEAQ (reference sequence). This chain uses TRBV7-9 with TRBJ2-2, with a possible D match to TRBD1 (6 bases). The sequenced material came from whole blood. This TCR was sampled from an adult who was a healthcare worker with PCR-confirmed SARS-CoV-2 infection or an uninfected control (not recorded which). CDR3 coding DNA: TGTGCCAGCGGTCAGGGGAGCCTCGGCGGGGAGCTGTTTTTT. This gives the protein CASGQGSLGGELFF.